This TCR beta chain was sequenced during a study of identical twins. Study-level results: While abundant cord blood beta clonotypes carried fewer insertions, memory repertoires showed no such pattern. Modelling underestimated the level of out-of-frame TCR alpha sharing observed in monozygotic twins. Where out-of-frame alpha sequences were twin-shared, they showed excess low generation probability.

With template switching, a universal primer site was added, and the cDNA carried unique molecular identifiers. TCRdb reanalysed the 5' RACE reads using MiXCR and keeps one entry per CDR3 protein. The sample contains about 240,000 distinct CDR3 sequences, 8% to 11% of which appear only once. The germline CDR1 and CDR2 sequences are SGHRS and YFSETQ. CDR3 size: 14 residues. The V end lost 5 bases, the J end lost 1 base, and 12 bases lay between the germline ends. This clonotype appeared a few times. Its antigen remains unidentified. The specimen was memory T cells sorted from blood. This chain links TRBV5-1 with TRBJ1-1; weak D call: TRBD1 (5 bases). This TCR derives from a man aged 45-65 years in good health. CDR3: CASRSRDGNTEAFF. In nucleotides, the CDR3 is TGCGCCAGCAGGTCTAGGGACGGGAACACTGAAGCTTTCTTT. Complete variable domain (other parts from reference TRBV5-1 and TRBJ1-1): KAGVTQTPRYLIKTRGQQVTLSCSPISGHRSVSWYQQTPGQGLQFLFEYFSETQRNKGNFPGRFSGRQFSNSRSEMNVSTLELGDSALYLCASRSRDGNTEAFFGQGTRLTVV.